This T cell receptor beta chain is from a study of T cell responses to AZD1222 COVID-19 vaccine. Generated by immunoSEQ multiplex PCR, the TCRdb table keeps only in-frame clones and is missing some. The sample lists around 160,000 clones, about 90% occurring once. The sample consisted of peripheral blood, taken on day 0 of MenACWY control vaccination. This TCR came from an adult in good health.

This CDR3 reads CASSAKDIAFSNQPQHF. The DNA of the CDR3 is TGTGCCAGCAGTGCCAAGGACATTGCTTTCAGCAATCAGCCCCAGCATTTT. This chain connects TRBV6-1 to TRBJ1-5; perhaps TRBD1 as D (5 bases). The CDR3 totals 17 residues. CDR1 is MNHNS and CDR2 is SASEGT in the germline V gene. Between the trimmed V and J ends, which lost 4 bases and 1 base, there was a span of 17 bases.